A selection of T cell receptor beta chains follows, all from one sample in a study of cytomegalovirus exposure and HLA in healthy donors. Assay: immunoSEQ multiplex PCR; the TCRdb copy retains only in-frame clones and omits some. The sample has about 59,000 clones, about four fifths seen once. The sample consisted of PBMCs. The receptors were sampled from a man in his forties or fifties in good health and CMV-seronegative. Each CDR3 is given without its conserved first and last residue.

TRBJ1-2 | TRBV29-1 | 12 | STSPLLSNYGYT
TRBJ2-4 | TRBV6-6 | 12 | ASSSAGVQNIQY
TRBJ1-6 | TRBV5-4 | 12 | ASSLGQGNSPLH
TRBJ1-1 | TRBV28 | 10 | ASSLGSGGAF
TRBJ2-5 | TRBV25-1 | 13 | ASSDITGMAETQY
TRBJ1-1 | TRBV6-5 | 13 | ASSYSRTGGTEAF
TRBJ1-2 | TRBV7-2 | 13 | ASSLIQGGIYGYT
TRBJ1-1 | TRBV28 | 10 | ATGELKTEAF
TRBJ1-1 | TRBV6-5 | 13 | ASSYRDSMNTEAF
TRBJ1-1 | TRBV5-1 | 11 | ASQGQLNTEAF
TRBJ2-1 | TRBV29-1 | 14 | RNLLQTSVTYNEQF
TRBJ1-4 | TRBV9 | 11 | ASSTGTEAKLF
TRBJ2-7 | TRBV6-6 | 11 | AGSPGLAYEQY
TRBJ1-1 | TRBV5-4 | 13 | ASSPQSYRDTEAF
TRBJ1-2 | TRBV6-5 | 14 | ASSYQSLGRGGGYT
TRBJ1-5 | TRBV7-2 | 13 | ASSFWDRGNQPQH
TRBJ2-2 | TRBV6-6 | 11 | ASSYSTGGELF
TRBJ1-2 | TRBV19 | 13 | ASSKQARVDYGYT
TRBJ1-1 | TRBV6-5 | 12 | ASTDRVGNTEAF
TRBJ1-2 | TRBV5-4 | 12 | ASSTLMSKHGYT
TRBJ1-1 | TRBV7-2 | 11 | ASVQGFGTEAF
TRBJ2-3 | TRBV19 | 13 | ASSIYRETVDTQY
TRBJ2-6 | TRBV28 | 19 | ASSLLYRGRGDRAGANVLT
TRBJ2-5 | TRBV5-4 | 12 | ATKGGGARETQY
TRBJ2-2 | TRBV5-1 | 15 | ASSLAGTSGLVGELF
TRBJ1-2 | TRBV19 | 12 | ASSSRDHPYGYT
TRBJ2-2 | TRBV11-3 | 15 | ASSFSRLAGATGELF
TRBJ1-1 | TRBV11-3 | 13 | ASSLEGAMDTEAF
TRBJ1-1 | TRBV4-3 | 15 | ASSQEYSGLQNTEAF
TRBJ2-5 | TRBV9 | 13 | ASTQGAGVRETQY
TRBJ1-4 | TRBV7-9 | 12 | ASSWFRGNEKLF
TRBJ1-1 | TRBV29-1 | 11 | SAKDFSNTEAF
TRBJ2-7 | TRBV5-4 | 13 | ASSSELGRVGEQY
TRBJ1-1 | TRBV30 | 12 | AWSARGQVPEAF
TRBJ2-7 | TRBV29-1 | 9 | SVRQGDEQY
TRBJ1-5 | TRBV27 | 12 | ASSRTGGLQPQH
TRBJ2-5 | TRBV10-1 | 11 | ASTIDTQETQY
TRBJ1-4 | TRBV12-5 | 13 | ASGLETGFGEKLF
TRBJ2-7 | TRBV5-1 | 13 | ASSLGPGNSYEQY
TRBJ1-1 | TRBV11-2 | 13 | ASSLQAGMNTEAF
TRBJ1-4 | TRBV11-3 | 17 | ASSYSWDRQIATNEKLF
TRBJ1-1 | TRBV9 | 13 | ASSVDPRGYSEAF
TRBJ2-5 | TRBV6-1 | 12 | ASDSGQGQETQY
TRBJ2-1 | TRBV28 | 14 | ASSSQDRSTYNEQF
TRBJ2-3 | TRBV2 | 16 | ASRAFAIAGGHTDTQY
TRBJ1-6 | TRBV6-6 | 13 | ASRNRDGFNSPLH
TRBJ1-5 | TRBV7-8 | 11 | ASSLGGDQPQH
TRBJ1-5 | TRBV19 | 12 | ASSGRGRDQPQH
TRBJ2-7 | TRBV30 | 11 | AWSLGQGYEQY
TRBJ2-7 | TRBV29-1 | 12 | SVEGVDRVGEQY
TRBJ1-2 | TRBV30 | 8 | AWGQGRYT
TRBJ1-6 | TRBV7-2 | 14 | ASSLMGRTLGSPLH
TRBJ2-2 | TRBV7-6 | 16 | ASSLDRDRPANTGELF
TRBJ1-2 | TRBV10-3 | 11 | ANSGTGHNGYT